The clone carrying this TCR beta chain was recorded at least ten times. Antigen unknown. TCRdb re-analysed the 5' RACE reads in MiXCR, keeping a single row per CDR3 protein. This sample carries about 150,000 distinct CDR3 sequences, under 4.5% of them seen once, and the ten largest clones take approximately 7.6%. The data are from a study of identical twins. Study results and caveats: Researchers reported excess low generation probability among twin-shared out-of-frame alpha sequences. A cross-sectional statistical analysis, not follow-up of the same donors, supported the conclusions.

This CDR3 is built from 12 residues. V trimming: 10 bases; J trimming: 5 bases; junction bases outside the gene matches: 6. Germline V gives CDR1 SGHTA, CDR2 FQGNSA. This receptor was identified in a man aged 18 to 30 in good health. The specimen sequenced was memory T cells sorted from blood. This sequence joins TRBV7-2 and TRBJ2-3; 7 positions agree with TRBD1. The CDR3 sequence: CATKPGGDTQYF. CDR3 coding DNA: TGTGCCACCAAGCCAGGGGGAGATACGCAGTATTTT.